This TCR beta chain was identified in a study of CD8 T cells in ankylosing spondylitis. TCRdb reprocessed the 5' RACE reads via MiXCR and lists one record per CDR3 protein. The table has some 200,000 distinct CDR3 sequences, 13% seen once. This clonotype came up a few times. This CDR3 is 13 amino acids long. The germline V and J ends were trimmed by 6 bases and 3 bases, with 15 bases remaining between them. Germline loops: CDR1 DFQATT, CDR2 SNEGSKA (reference sequence). Sequencing was done on a sample of blood, either unsorted or a sorted T cell fraction (not recorded which). The V and J genes are TRBV20-1 and TRBJ2-7; weak D call: TRBD2 (6 bases). The TCR sequence derives from a male donor with ankylosing spondylitis or in good health (not recorded which). This chain's CDR3 is CSAPGTGLYEQYF. CDR3 nucleotides: TGCAGTGCCCCCGGGACTGGACTCTACGAGCAGTACTTC.